Listed below are T cell receptor beta chains from one sample, sequenced in a study of breast tumors, draining lymph nodes, adjacent tissues. TCRdb fed the multiplex PCR reads into MiXCR, producing one record per CDR3 protein. The repertoire holds roughly 80,000 distinct CDR3 sequences, with roughly 19% as singletons. Sequenced material: axillary lymph node tissue. The receptors derive from a female donor with breast cancer. Some clones in this sample may be carry-over from other donors' samples. CDR3s include the opening cysteine and the closing phenylalanine or tryptophan. A D gene is named only where the DNA matches it firmly. Some rows have no size entry. The others give once, few or many, or a class for an expanded clone.

length: 13; D: NA; J: TRBJ2-7; V: TRBV4-3; size: many; DNA: TGCGCCAGCAGCCAAGGGCCCGGCTACGAGCAGTACTTC; CDR3: CASSQGPGYEQYF
length: 12; D: TRBD2; J: TRBJ2-7; V: TRBV20-1; size: NA; DNA: TGCAGCGTCACCTTGACTAGCGCCGAGCAGTACTTC; CDR3: CSVTLTSAEQYF
length: 16; D: TRBD2; J: TRBJ2-5; V: TRBV6-2/TRBV6-3; size: few; DNA: TGTGCCAGCAGTTACTCAGCGGGAGAGGGAGGAGAGACCCAGTACTTC; CDR3: CASSYSAGEGGETQYF
length: 14; D: NA; J: TRBJ2-7; V: TRBV9; size: many; DNA: TGTGCCAGCAGCGTAGGCCAGGGAGTCTACGAGCAGTACTTC; CDR3: CASSVGQGVYEQYF
length: 11; D: NA; J: TRBJ1-2; V: TRBV3-1; size: many; DNA: TGTGCCAGCAGCCACTCGTATGGCTACACCTTC; CDR3: CASSHSYGYTF
length: 14; D: TRBD1; J: TRBJ1-3; V: TRBV6-1; size: many; DNA: TGTGCCAGCAGGAGGGACAGGGGCGGAAACACCATATATTTT; CDR3: CASRRDRGGNTIYF
length: 15; D: NA; J: TRBJ2-7; V: TRBV7-6; size: many; DNA: TGTGCCAGCAGCCCCCAGCCGGAGTTCAGCTACGAGCAGTACTTC; CDR3: CASSPQPEFSYEQYF
length: 18; D: TRBD1; J: TRBJ1-2; V: TRBV6-6; size: many; DNA: TGTGCCAGCAGCCCCCTGGGACAGAATATCGCCCTTAACTATGGCTACACCTTC; CDR3: CASSPLGQNIALNYGYTF
length: 14; D: NA; J: TRBJ2-2; V: TRBV20-1; size: many; DNA: TGCAGTGCTAGGGACGGGGCGAACACCGGGGAGCTGTTTTTT; CDR3: CSARDGANTGELFF
length: 15; D: TRBD1; J: TRBJ1-2; V: TRBV6-5; size: many; DNA: TGTGCCAGCAGTCCGACATTACAGGGGGCGGGAGGCTACACCTTC; CDR3: CASSPTLQGAGGYTF
length: 18; D: NA; J: TRBJ2-1; V: TRBV4-3; size: NA; DNA: TGCGCCAGCAGCCAAGATTTACGAGGGCTAGCAGACGGGGAGGTGCAGTTCTTC; CDR3: CASSQDLRGLADGEVQFF
length: 13; D: NA; J: TRBJ2-5; V: TRBV4-3; size: many; DNA: TGCGCCAGCAGCCAGGCGTACCAAGAGACCCAGTACTTC; CDR3: CASSQAYQETQYF
length: 14; D: NA; J: TRBJ1-4; V: TRBV12-3/TRBV12-4; size: many; DNA: TGTGCCAGCAGTTTAGGGGGGGCCGGTGAAAAACTGTTTTTT; CDR3: CASSLGGAGEKLFF
length: 15; D: NA; J: TRBJ1-5; V: TRBV27; size: NA; DNA: TGTGCCAGCAGTTTAGAGGGGCTGAGCAATCAGCCCCAGCATTTT; CDR3: CASSLEGLSNQPQHF
length: 16; D: TRBD2; J: TRBJ2-1; V: TRBV12-3/TRBV12-4; size: many; DNA: TGTGCCAGCAGGCGGACTAGCGGGAGGGCCCGCAATGAGCAGTTCTTC; CDR3: CASRRTSGRARNEQFF
length: 18; D: NA; J: TRBJ2-3; V: TRBV24-1; size: many; DNA: TGTGCCACCAGTGATTCAGGTCTGGCAGCCACCTACACAGATACGCAGTATTTT; CDR3: CATSDSGLAATYTDTQYF
length: 16; D: TRBD2; J: TRBJ2-7; V: TRBV2; size: many; DNA: TGTGCCAGCAGTGGACTAGCGGGTAGGGCGGTCTACGAGCAGTACTTC; CDR3: CASSGLAGRAVYEQYF
length: 14; D: NA; J: TRBJ2-4; V: TRBV20-1; size: NA; DNA: TGCAGTGCCCTCGACTCCCCCGGTCGAATGATTCAGTACTTC; CDR3: CSALDSPGRMIQYF
length: 15; D: TRBD1; J: TRBJ1-2; V: TRBV7-2; size: many; DNA: TGTGCCAGCAGCTTAGGGACAGGCGTCGACTATGGCTACACCTTC; CDR3: CASSLGTGVDYGYTF
length: 15; D: NA; J: TRBJ1-5; V: TRBV7-2; size: many; DNA: TGTGCCAGCAGCTTAGGGGACCTCCGAAATCAGCCCCAGCATTTT; CDR3: CASSLGDLRNQPQHF